What follows are 20 T cell receptor beta chains derived from one specimen sequenced in a study of regulatory T cells in long-lasting Graves disease. Described time point: newly diagnosed GD, antithyroid drugs for less than 3 months. The TCR library was made from RNA that had been extracted from PBMCs in TRIzol. With iRepertoire HTBI primers and Arm-PCR of CDR3 regions, TCR beta libraries were built. TCRdb reanalysed the multiplex PCR reads using MiXCR and keeps one entry per CDR3 protein. The data show about 460,000 distinct CDR3 sequences, around 15% seen once. Another study also made use of these data, one on T cells in Graves' hyperthyroidism and ophthalmopathy.

This material consisted of peripheral blood mononuclear cells (PBMCs), taken at new diagnosis, from a patient treated with antithyroid drugs. Receptor source: a woman aged 45-59 years with Graves disease.

This clonotype was picked up many times. V and J are TRBV3-1 and TRBJ2-7; 7 nucleotides match TRBD2. With V trimmed by 1 base and J by 4 bases, 4 bases remained unmatched. The germline V gene encodes CDR1 LGHDT and CDR2 YNNKEL (reference sequence). CDR3 length equals 14 residues. The CDR3 DNA follows: TGTGCCAGCAGCCAAGGACTAGCAGATTACGAGCAGTACTTC. Encoded protein: CASSQGLADYEQYF.

In this sample, this clonotype turned up once. V usage is TRBV6-2 or TRBV6-3 and J usage is TRBJ1-6; TRBD1 might be the D (6 bases). The CDR3 is made up of 15 amino acids. CDR1 is MNHEY, CDR2 SVGEGT, per germline. Trimming removed 7 bases from V and 8 bases from J, with 18 bases in between. The CDR3 spells CASTPGARLDSPLHF. CDR3 sequence (DNA): TGTGCCAGCACCCCGGGGGCCAGACTCGATTCACCCCTCCACTTT.

About this clonotype: A read error may explain this, as a much larger clone is one base away. The chain employs TRBV6-5 and TRBJ2-7, with 8 bases identical to TRBD2. This CDR3 comprises 18 residues. Germline lookup yields CDR1 MNHEY and CDR2 SVGAGI. The CDR3 spells CACSYSTPLLADTYEQYF. CDR3 in DNA: TGTGCCTGCAGTTACTCGACCCCGTTACTAGCGGATACCTACGAGCAGTACTTC.

In regard to this clonotype: This sequence may be a read error, since a much larger clone differs from it by one base. The chain combines TRBV12-3 or TRBV12-4 with TRBJ2-5, with D possibly matching TRBD2 (5 bases). The CDR3 totals 16 residues. V lost 5 bases to trimming and J lost 11 bases, with 27 bases between them. The CDR3 spells CASSPKRRSSYNEQYF. In DNA form, the CDR3 reads TGTGCCAGCAGTCCGAAGCGGAGGAGCTCCTACAATGAGCAGTACTTC.

The sample holds many counts of this clonotype. The chain employs TRBV5-1 and TRBJ2-1; the match to TRBD1 covers 10 bases. The trim removed 4 bases at V and 10 bases at J, leaving 8 bases unmatched. This CDR3 is 14 amino acids long. Per germline, CDR1 SGHRS and CDR2 YFSETQ. The CDR3 loop reads CASSPGTGEGEQFF. In DNA form, the CDR3 reads TGCGCCAGCAGCCCCGGGACAGGGGAGGGGGAGCAGTTCTTC.

This clonotype came up a few times. J is TRBJ1-1 and V is TRBV20-1; a weak D match, TRBD1 (6 bases). In germline, CDR1 is DFQATT, CDR2 SNEGSKA (reference sequence). V dropped 0 bases and J dropped 8 bases, with 16 bases sitting between them. The CDR3 runs 14 residues. CDR3 region: CSARDQQDRLEAFF. As DNA, the CDR3 is TGCAGTGCTAGAGACCAACAAGACAGGCTAGAAGCTTTCTTT.

About this clonotype itself: The germline gene is not matched at one end of the junction; a read error may be the cause. The chain has TRBV28 and TRBJ1-4; a weak D match, TRBD1 (5 bases). CDR3 length equals 14 residues. Germline CDR1 and CDR2: MDHEN and SYDVKM. The CDR3 sequence is CASSLIGANVKLFF. CDR3 coding DNA: TGTGCCAGCAGTTTAATAGGGGCTAATGTAAAACTGTTTTTT.

This clonotype was recorded a few times. The V and J genes are TRBV20-1 and TRBJ2-4, with a tentative D call TRBD2 (6 bases). CDR1 is DFQATT and CDR2 is SNEGSKA in the germline V gene (reference sequence). V lost 1 base, J lost 2 bases, and 12 bases lay in between. CDR3 length: 15 amino acids. CDR3 protein: CSARVLEGSKNIQYF. The CDR3 region has the DNA TGCAGTGCTAGAGTCTTGGAGGGATCCAAAAACATTCAGTACTTC.

In this sample, this clonotype turned up a few times. The chain links TRBV14 to TRBJ2-1; TRBD2 matches 10 bases. Germline V gene sequence: CDR1 SGHDN, CDR2 FVKESK. The CDR3 loop spans 19 amino acids. With 7 bases clipped from V and 0 bases from J, the junction kept 15 bases outside the gene matches. The chain's CDR3 is CASKGSGRALTSSYNEQFF. In DNA form, the CDR3 reads TGTGCCAGCAAGGGAAGCGGGAGGGCCCTAACTAGCTCCTACAATGAGCAGTTCTTC.

This clonotype came up a few times. The chain carries TRBV3-1 and TRBJ1-3; possibly TRBD1 for D (6 bases). V was trimmed by 1 base and J by 3 bases, leaving 10 bases between them. This CDR3 has 15 residues. Germline-derived CDR1 and CDR2 are LGHDT and YNNKEL (reference sequence). In nucleotides, the CDR3 is TGTGCCAGCAGCCAAGTGGCAGGGGTTGGAAACACCATATATTTT. Translation gives CASSQVAGVGNTIYF.

With regard to this clonotype: This clone may be a read error of a much larger clone one base away. The V call is TRBV12-3 or TRBV12-4, the J call TRBJ2-1; 8 nucleotides line up with TRBD1. The J call may be incorrect, as the DNA end agrees better with TRBJ2-5. The CDR3 totals 14 residues. As DNA, the CDR3 is TGTGCCAGCAGTCATAAGGACAGGGCAGAGATCCAGTACTTC. Its protein is CASSHKDRAEIQYF.

In this sample, this clonotype turned up many times. V is TRBV7-3 and J is TRBJ2-1, with 9 positions matching TRBD2. This CDR3 region has 15 residues. V shed 4 bases and J 12 bases; nucleotides not matched to a gene: 13. Germline V gives CDR1 SGHTA, CDR2 FQGTGA. The CDR3: CASSSISGTSRWQFF. CDR3 in DNA: TGTGCCAGCAGCTCAATCTCCGGGACTAGCCGATGGCAGTTCTTC.

In its sample, this clonotype was seen many times. This sequence joins TRBV28 and TRBJ1-4; tentatively, D is TRBD1 (6 bases). The CDR3 has 13 amino acids. Germline CDR1 MDHEN, CDR2 SYDVKM. V was pared by 8 bases and J by 7 bases, with 14 bases between. The CDR3 DNA follows: TGTGCCAGCCGACAGGAGGTTGTTGAAAAACTGTTTTTT. Its translation is CASRQEVVEKLFF.

This clonotype was seen more than once but under ten times. The rearrangement links TRBV3-1 to TRBJ2-5, with 12 nucleotides matching TRBD2. Germline V CDR1 and CDR2: LGHDT, YNNKEL (reference sequence). There are 16 residues in the CDR3. V lost 4 bases, J lost 4 bases, and 7 bases stayed unmatched. DNA for the CDR3: TGTGCCAGCAGCCCTACGACTAGCGGGAGTCTAGAGACCCAGTACTTC. Residues: CASSPTTSGSLETQYF.

This clonotype was observed many times. The chain carries TRBV20-1 and TRBJ2-3; D is possibly TRBD2 (5 bases). The V and J ends lost 5 bases and 1 base respectively, with 13 bases between them. This CDR3 has 14 residues. Germline assignment: CDR1 DFQATT and CDR2 SNEGSKA (reference sequence). The CDR3 nucleotides read TGCAGTGCTCCTGTTAGCGAAGGCACAGATACGCAGTATTTT. Encoded protein: CSAPVSEGTDTQYF.

The table lists this clonotype with many counts. The chain employs TRBV7-2 and TRBJ2-1; perhaps TRBD1 as D (5 bases). V was trimmed by 1 base and J by 5 bases, leaving 9 bases between them. This CDR3 spans 14 amino acids. Germline lookup yields CDR1 SGHTA and CDR2 FQGNSA. CDR3 amino acids: CASSLETENNEQFF. The CDR3 nucleotides read TGTGCCAGCAGCTTAGAGACAGAGAACAATGAGCAGTTCTTC.

The V and J genes are TRBV20-1 and TRBJ1-5; D is uncertain. The CDR3 has 13 amino acids. The V gene's germline CDR1 is DFQATT and CDR2 SNEGSKA (reference sequence). Trimming left V 4 bases short and J 7 bases short, with 14 bases between. The CDR3 DNA is TGCAGTGCTAAGTCTGGGTCTGGGCAGCCCCAGCATTTT. It translates to CSAKSGSGQPQHF.

This clonotype came up a few times. The chain has TRBV12-5 and TRBJ2-1; the D gene could be TRBD1 or TRBD2 (7 bases each). The length of the CDR3 is 15 residues. Germline V gene lookup returns CDR1 LGHNT and CDR2 FRNRAP. V dropped 6 bases and J dropped 6 bases, with 18 bases sitting between them. The CDR3 bases are TGTGCTAGTGGCCCGGGAGGAGGGGGCCTCAATGAGCAGTTCTTC. It is translated as CASGPGGGGLNEQFF.

V is TRBV9 and J is TRBJ2-1; the D gene is possibly TRBD2 (5 bases). Per germline, CDR1 SGDLS and CDR2 YYNGEE. CDR3 length equals 14 residues. Trimming pared 4 bases from V and 5 bases from J, leaving 13 bases between. Here the CDR3 DNA reads TGTGCCAGCAGCCCCCAGACGGGAAACAATGAGCAGTTCTTC. Encoded protein: CASSPQTGNNEQFF.

In its sample, this clonotype is medium-sized (0.01 to 0.1%). The chain is built from TRBV10-3 and TRBJ1-5; D is possibly TRBD1 (5 bases). The CDR3 covers 13 residues. V shed 6 bases and J shed 7 bases, with 13 bases lying between them. Germline values: CDR1 ENHRY, CDR2 SYGVKD. The CDR3 region has the DNA TGTGCCATCAGCCAGGGAGTAGAACAGCCCCAGCATTTT. Protein sequence: CAISQGVEQPQHF.